This section outlines one T cell receptor (beta chain) sequence together with its context. This entry comes from a study of blood T cell repertoires in COVID-19. At the level of the study: The United States, Italy and Spain were the sources of the acute and convalescent COVID-19 samples. T cells, B-cell-depleted T cells, or PBMCs provided the cDNA or gDNA that served as material.

With 7 bases removed from V and 7 bases from J, the gap between germline ends came to 17 bases. CDR3 size: 14 residues. From germline, CDR1 is KGHDR and CDR2 SFDVKD. In the original processing: Amplified reference gene primers provided the basis for estimating nucleated cell counts. Using immunoSEQ multiplex PCR, the repertoire was profiled, and TCRdb retains in-frame clones only, with some absent. V, J and clone size are those of that table, while D and trimming were read from the DNA. Of around 140,000 clones in the sample, approximately 88% are singletons; the top ten hold about 2%. This TCR derives from a man aged 65-85 years with active COVID-19. The specimen sequenced was peripheral blood. The chain joins TRBV24-1 to TRBJ2-3, with D possibly TRBD1 on 5 matching bases. CDR3 sequence (DNA): TGTGCCACCAGCCCGTCCAGGGCCACCCATACGCAGTATTTT. Its protein is CATSPSRATHTQYF.